This paragraph reports one T cell receptor beta chain. The authors' processing: Amplification of reference gene primers provided the estimated nucleated cell counts. Clones were read by immunoSEQ multiplex PCR, and TCRdb kept only the in-frame ones, dropping some. That table is the source of V, J and clone size, and D and trimming were worked out from the DNA. The table has more than 200,000 clones, about 88% seen once. This entry belongs to a study of blood T cell repertoires in COVID-19. Study overall: Researchers got acute and convalescent COVID-19 samples from the United States, Italy and Spain.

Germline CDR1 is LNHNV and CDR2 is YYDKDF (reference sequence). With V trimmed by 10 bases and J by 3 bases, 10 bases remained unmatched. The CDR3 totals 14 residues. What was sequenced was peripheral blood. The gene calls are TRBV15 and TRBJ2-7, with 9 bases lining up with TRBD1. The sequence was collected from a man in his 70s with acute or convalescent COVID-19. Here the CDR3 reads CAIGRDRDDYEQYF. Here the CDR3 DNA reads TGTGCCATCGGCCGGGACAGGGACGACTACGAGCAGTACTTC. The full variable domain, in which reference TRBV15 and TRBJ2-7 provide the parts outside the CDR3, is DAMVIQNPRYQVTQFGKPVTLSCSQTLNHNVMYWYQQKSSQAPKLLFHYYDKDFNNEADTPDNFQSRRPNTSFCFLDIRSPGLGDTAMYLCAIGRDRDDYEQYFGPGTRLTVT.